A selection of T cell receptor beta chains follows, all from one sample in a study of Ad26.COV2.S vaccination and SARS-CoV-2 variants. Here immunoSEQ multiplex PCR was the method, and the copy in TCRdb shows in-frame clones only, minus some. The table includes 510,000 or so clones, roughly 85% detected once. Sequencing was performed on peripheral blood, taken in a trial of Ad26.COV2.S vaccine versus placebo. The receptors were gathered from a person aged 18 to 59 who received the Ad26.COV2.S COVID-19 vaccine or a placebo. The CDR3 runs from the conserved cysteine through the conserved F or W. A D gene is named only where the DNA matches it firmly. Size tells how often a clone was seen (once, few, many) or the class of an expanded clone, and some rows leave it out.

DNA	CDR3	D	J	size	V	length
TGCAGCGTCAGCCCGGGGGCAGTTCCCAACTATGGCTACACCTTC	CSVSPGAVPNYGYTF	.	TRBJ1-2	.	TRBV29-1	15
TGTGCCACCAGCAGAATAGACAGGGGACGATCCTACGAGCAGTACTTC	CATSRIDRGRSYEQYF	TRBD1	TRBJ2-7	few	TRBV15	16
TGTGCCAGCAGGAGGTGGGCTAGTGACGATACGCAGTATTTT	CASRRWASDDTQYF	.	TRBJ2-3	.	TRBV2	14
TGTGCCAGCAGTCCACCGGGCCTCAATCAGCCCCAGCATTTT	CASSPPGLNQPQHF	.	TRBJ1-5	few	TRBV7-8	14
TGTGCCAGCAGCATATTGGGGGCAGGCTATGGCTACACCTTC	CASSILGAGYGYTF	.	TRBJ1-2	.	TRBV7-8	14
TGTGCCAGCAGGGGTACGGCCGGGGAGCTGTTTTTT	CASRGTAGELFF	.	TRBJ2-2	.	TRBV11-2	12
TGTGCCAGCTCACCCCCCGGGACTAGCCGGAGCCCGGATTCGCAGTATTTT	CASSPPGTSRSPDSQYF	TRBD2	TRBJ2-3	.	TRBV18	17
TGTGCCAGCAGTCCTTTCCAGGGACTAGCGGTCTACGAGCAGTACTTC	CASSPFQGLAVYEQYF	TRBD2	TRBJ2-7	.	TRBV6-6	16
TGTGCCAGCAGCGAACGGCTAGCGGGAGGTGGCAATGAGCAGTTCTTC	CASSERLAGGGNEQFF	TRBD2	TRBJ2-1	.	TRBV7-9	16
TGCGCCAGCAGCCAAGCAGAGGAGGGCGGCGAGCAGTACTTC	CASSQAEEGGEQYF	.	TRBJ2-7	few	TRBV4-1	14
TGTGCCAGCAGACCGACTAGCGGGAGATCCGGGGAGCTGTTTTTT	CASRPTSGRSGELFF	TRBD2	TRBJ2-2	.	TRBV3-1/TRBV3-2	15
TGTGCCAGCAGTGGGGGGGGGTGGTATAATTCACCCCTCCACTTT	CASSGGGWYNSPLHF	.	TRBJ1-6	.	TRBV28	15
TGTGCCAGCAGCCTAAACGGGGGCGGATCACCCCTCCACTTT	CASSLNGGGSPLHF	.	TRBJ1-6	.	TRBV7-2	14
TGTGCCAGCAGTTTAATAATTTACAATGAGCAGTTCTTC	CASSLIIYNEQFF	.	TRBJ2-1	.	TRBV12-3/TRBV12-4	13
TGTGCCAGCAGCCTACGAGGGCGTGATCAGCCCCAGCATTTT	CASSLRGRDQPQHF	.	TRBJ1-5	once	TRBV3-1/TRBV3-2	14
TGTGCCAGCTCGCAAGAACTAGCGGGAGCCCCCACAGATACGCAGTATTTT	CASSQELAGAPTDTQYF	TRBD2	TRBJ2-3	.	TRBV18	17
TGTGCCAGCTCACCTTCGGTAAGCAATCAGCCCCAGCATTTT	CASSPSVSNQPQHF	.	TRBJ1-5	.	TRBV18	14